This passage covers 30 T cell receptor beta chains from one sample sequenced in a study of CD8+ T cells in alopecia areata. Treatment denoted: oral pan-JAK inhibitor, 5-10 mg twice daily. RNA extraction and reverse transcription yielded cDNA as sequencing template. Data came from immunoSEQ multiplex PCR; TCRdb stores just in-frame clones and leaves some out. The sample includes about 180,000 clones, approximately 55% of them seen just once. The starting material was CD8+ T cells sorted from blood, obtained at week 24, from a patient treated with tofacitinib. These receptors came from a human donor with alopecia areata.

The chain is built from TRBV7-2 and TRBJ2-7; no reliable D call. CDR3 length equals 13 residues. Germline CDR1 is SGHTA and CDR2 is FQGNSA. Trimming took off 1 base at V and 7 bases at J, with 11 bases between the two ends. The CDR3 DNA is TGTGCCAGCAGCTTAGAGGGCAGACCGGAGCAGTACTTC. Protein: CASSLEGRPEQYF.

This chain joins TRBV9 and TRBJ2-2; 7 positions match TRBD1. This CDR3 has 16 amino acids. J lost 2 bases, V lost 3 bases, and 7 bases had no gene match. The germline V gene has CDR1 SGDLS and CDR2 YYNGEE. The CDR3 sequence is CASSDRGLRNTGELFF. The CDR3 DNA follows: TGTGCCAGCAGCGATAGGGGGCTACGTAACACCGGGGAGCTGTTTTTT.

This clone appeared once. The J gene is TRBJ2-3, the V gene TRBV4-3; D is ambiguous. The CDR3 length is 15 residues. V was clipped by 0 bases and J by 0 bases, with 7 bases between them. Per the germline V gene, CDR1 is LGHNA and CDR2 is YSLEER. In DNA, the CDR3 is TGCGCCAGCAGCCAAGATTCACCTAGCACAGATACGCAGTATTTT. It is translated as CASSQDSPSTDTQYF.

The J gene is TRBJ2-6, the V gene TRBV11-3; D not certain. The CDR3 covers 13 residues. Germline-derived CDR1 and CDR2 are SGHNT and YENEEA. V dropped 6 bases and J dropped 2 bases, with 5 bases sitting between them. CDR3 coding DNA: TGTGCCAGCAGTCGCCCTGGGGCCAACGTCCTGACTTTC. Translating gives CASSRPGANVLTF.

This chain links TRBV13 with TRBJ1-1; the D gene is possibly TRBD1 (6 bases). The CDR3 has 13 residues. CDR1 and CDR2 from the germline V gene are PRHDT and FYEKMQ (reference sequence). Between the trimmed V and J ends, which lost 6 bases and 7 bases, there was a span of 15 bases. CDR3: CASSPQGRHEAFF. The CDR3 DNA reads as TGTGCCAGCAGTCCACAGGGAAGGCATGAAGCTTTCTTT.

The chain is built from TRBV27 and TRBJ2-7, with D unresolved. The CDR3 is made up of 13 amino acids. The germline V and J ends were trimmed by 6 bases and 5 bases, with 14 bases remaining between them. The germline CDR1 and CDR2 sequences are MNHEY and SMNVEV (reference sequence). The CDR3 nucleotides are TGTGCCAGCAGCCCACGGTTATTGGACGAGCAGTACTTC. Translating it yields CASSPRLLDEQYF.

This sequence joins TRBV13 and TRBJ2-7; 14 bases match TRBD2. Germline-derived CDR1 and CDR2 are PRHDT and FYEKMQ (reference sequence). CDR3 size: 18 residues. V lost 5 bases, J lost 1 base, and 10 bases stayed unmatched. CDR3 in amino acids: CASSPKTSGGAGSYEQYF. CDR3 in DNA: TGTGCCAGCAGCCCCAAGACTAGCGGGGGGGCCGGTTCCTACGAGCAGTACTTC.

This chain joins TRBV27 and TRBJ1-6; D is possibly TRBD1 (6 bases). Trimming pared 4 bases from V and 9 bases from J, leaving 10 bases between. Germline loops: CDR1 MNHEY, CDR2 SMNVEV (reference sequence). The CDR3 has 13 residues. As DNA, the CDR3 is TGTGCCAGCAGTTCTGGACAGCGTTCACCCCTCCACTTT. As protein: CASSSGQRSPLHF.

The rearrangement uses TRBV29-1 and TRBJ1-1; D perhaps matches TRBD1 (5 bases). Trimming left V 2 bases short and J 8 bases short, with 12 bases between. CDR3 length equals 12 residues. Per germline, CDR1 SQVTM and CDR2 ANQGSEA. CDR3 sequence (DNA): TGCAGCGTTGAAAAGGACACTCCGGAAGCTTTCTTT. Its protein is CSVEKDTPEAFF.

CDR3 in DNA: TGTGCCAGCAGCCCGGAACTAATTGGCCATTACACCTTC. This sequence encodes CASSPELIGHYTF. This rearrangement joins TRBV7-9 to TRBJ1-2, with no clear D. This CDR3 region has 13 residues. V shed 5 bases and J shed 11 bases, with 18 bases lying between them. Germline CDR1 is SEHNR and CDR2 is FQNEAQ (reference sequence).

V usage is TRBV10-3 and J usage is TRBJ2-7; maybe TRBD1 (6 bases). Germline lookup yields CDR1 ENHRY and CDR2 SYGVKD. The CDR3 is 15 amino acids. The V and J ends lost 2 bases and 4 bases respectively, with 15 bases between them. CDR3 DNA sequence: TGTGCCATCAGTGAGCTGGACAGCAAAGGGTACGAGCAGTACTTC. It codes for CAISELDSKGYEQYF.

The gene calls are TRBV27 and TRBJ1-1; D is uncertain. Germline V gives CDR1 MNHEY, CDR2 SMNVEV (reference sequence). The length of the CDR3 is 14 residues. The V and J ends lost 4 bases and 10 bases respectively, with 19 bases between them. The CDR3 DNA is TGTGCCAGCAGTTCCCACCTCGGGAGGGCGAGAGCTTTCTTT. It is translated as CASSSHLGRARAFF.

The V and J genes are TRBV9 and TRBJ2-3, with 8 bases that match TRBD2. The CDR3 is made up of 14 amino acids. V lost 0 bases, J lost 7 bases, and 4 bases stayed unmatched. The germline V gene has CDR1 SGDLS and CDR2 YYNGEE. Here the CDR3 DNA reads TGTGCCAGCAGCGTAGAGGGTAGCGGGAATACGCAGTATTTT. Encoded protein: CASSVEGSGNTQYF.

The chain links TRBV6-6 to TRBJ2-1; D is tentatively TRBD1 or TRBD2 (5 bases each). Germline V CDR1 and CDR2: MNHNY, SVGAGI (reference sequence). Trimming cost V 4 bases and J 8 bases, with 12 bases left between them. The CDR3 runs 13 residues. Written as DNA, the CDR3 is TGTGCCAGCAGTTTCGGGGCTCGCGATGAGCAGTTCTTC. It specifies CASSFGARDEQFF.

This clone was counted only a few times. The chain carries TRBV5-6 and TRBJ2-1; 7 nucleotides align to TRBD1. Germline V lookup: CDR1 SGHDT, CDR2 YYEEEE. The J segment lost 4 bases and the V segment lost 2 bases, leaving 3 bases of the junction unmatched. This CDR3 has 14 residues. The CDR3 sequence is CASSFPGQYNEQFF. DNA of the CDR3: TGTGCCAGCAGCTTCCCGGGACAGTACAATGAGCAGTTCTTC.

The chain recombines TRBV30 with TRBJ1-5; 7 bases match TRBD1. The ends lost 5 bases at V and 1 base at J; junction bases unmatched: 2. CDR1 GTSNPN and CDR2 SVGIG come from the germline V gene (reference sequence). CDR3 length: 13 amino acids. The CDR3 DNA follows: TGTGCCTGGTCGACAGGGAGCAATCAGCCCCAGCATTTT. Protein product: CAWSTGSNQPQHF.

In this sample, this clone turned up a few times. The DNA of the CDR3 is TGTGCCAGCAGCGTAGAAACTAGGTCAGATACGCAGTATTTT. This gives the protein CASSVETRSDTQYF. The chain couples TRBV9 to TRBJ2-3; a weak D match, TRBD2 (5 bases). V was shortened by 0 bases and J by 4 bases, with 9 bases between the two germline ends. The CDR3 is made up of 14 amino acids. CDR1 and CDR2 from the germline V gene are SGDLS and YYNGEE.

V is TRBV13 and J is TRBJ1-6; D call uncertain. Germline CDR1 reads PRHDT; CDR2 reads FYEKMQ (reference sequence). V gave up 2 bases and J gave up 6 bases, with 2 bases separating them. The CDR3 contains 12 residues. The CDR3 DNA reads as TGTGCCAGCAGCTTAACTAATTCACCCCTCCACTTT. Residues: CASSLTNSPLHF.

This clone has a handful of counts. V gene TRBV7-9 combines with J gene TRBJ2-1; 8 bases match TRBD1. With V trimmed by 8 bases and J by 8 bases, 17 bases remained unmatched. This CDR3 is built from 16 residues. Germline CDR1 and CDR2: SEHNR and FQNEAQ (reference sequence). The CDR3 bases are TGTGCCAGCCAGATCGGGACAGGATCCCGGGCCTATGAGCAGTTCTTC. Encoded protein: CASQIGTGSRAYEQFF.

Only a few counts were recorded for this clone. V and J are TRBV5-1 and TRBJ2-1; 10 positions match TRBD2. From germline, CDR1 is SGHRS and CDR2 YFSETQ. V lost 3 bases, J lost 7 bases, and 7 bases stayed unmatched. This CDR3 has 15 amino acids. The CDR3 DNA reads TGCGCCAGCAGCTACTCTAGCGGGGGTGATAATGAGCAGTTCTTC. Its translation: CASSYSSGGDNEQFF.

This clone showed up just a few times. The CDR3 DNA reads TGCGCCAGCAGCCATCCCTTAAACACTGAAGCTTTCTTT. Amino acid sequence: CASSHPLNTEAFF. The V and J genes are TRBV4-1 and TRBJ1-1; no clear D. CDR1 and CDR2 (germline): MGHRA, YSYEKL. The CDR3 sequence is 13 residues long. V was clipped by 3 bases and J by 2 bases, with 7 bases between them.

This chain joins TRBV29-1 and TRBJ1-1; TRBD1 agrees at 7 bases. V shed 6 bases, J shed 7 bases, and the junction held 11 bases outside the gene matches. The CDR3 loop spans 13 amino acids. Germline-derived CDR1 and CDR2 are SQVTM and ANQGSEA. The CDR3 reads CSVVTGEGLEAFF. The CDR3 DNA follows: TGCAGCGTGGTAACAGGGGAGGGTCTTGAAGCTTTCTTT.

The CDR3 region is CASSPTGGENSPLHF. The CDR3, as DNA: TGTGCCAGCAGCCCCACGGGGGGTGAGAATTCACCCCTCCACTTT. The chain employs TRBV7-3 and TRBJ1-6; TRBD1 might be the D (5 bases). From germline, CDR1 is SGHTA and CDR2 FQGTGA. The CDR3 runs to 15 residues. Trimming removed 5 bases from V and 7 bases from J, with 15 bases in between.

The chain employs TRBV10-3 and TRBJ2-7; 8 bases are shared with TRBD1. V shed 2 bases, J shed 6 bases, and the junction held 3 bases outside the gene matches. CDR1 is ENHRY, CDR2 SYGVKD, per germline. The CDR3 is 13 residues long. CDR3 in amino acids: CAISEDRGGEQYF. CDR3 nucleotides: TGTGCCATCAGTGAGGACAGGGGTGGCGAGCAGTACTTC.

This clone turned up a few times. This sequence joins TRBV29-1 and TRBJ1-1; a weak D match, TRBD1 (6 bases). V gave up 6 bases and J gave up 10 bases, with 18 bases separating them. The germline V gene encodes CDR1 SQVTM and CDR2 ANQGSEA. The CDR3 is made up of 12 amino acids. CDR3 amino acids: CSVPNPSGAAFF. For the CDR3, the DNA is TGCAGCGTACCGAATCCCTCGGGGGCAGCTTTCTTT.

This clone appeared a few times. The DNA of the CDR3 is TGCGCCAGCAGCCAAGAGAACGGTCGCACTGAAGCTTTCTTT. Translated: CASSQENGRTEAFF. V usage is TRBV4-3 and J usage is TRBJ1-1, with D unresolved. Germline CDR1 and CDR2: LGHNA and YSLEER. This CDR3 contains 14 residues. V shed 0 bases and J shed 4 bases, with 9 bases lying between them.

This clone turned up a few times. The chain carries TRBV28 and TRBJ1-5; D ambiguous. Germline V gives CDR1 MDHEN, CDR2 SYDVKM. The V and J ends lost 2 bases and 3 bases respectively, with 2 bases between them. The CDR3 consists of 12 residues. The CDR3 coding sequence is TGTGCCAGCAGTTTAACCAATCAGCCCCAGCATTTT. Translated, it gives CASSLTNQPQHF.

This clone was seen just once. V gene TRBV9 combines with J gene TRBJ1-1; D is unresolved. CDR3 length equals 13 residues. V shed 4 bases and J shed 4 bases, with 11 bases lying between them. CDR1 is SGDLS, CDR2 YYNGEE, per germline. This chain's CDR3 is CASSQSRGTEAFF. The CDR3 bases are TGTGCCAGCAGCCAGAGTAGAGGCACTGAAGCTTTCTTT.

V usage is TRBV7-2 and J usage is TRBJ2-7; possibly TRBD1 or TRBD2 for D (5 bases each). The germline CDR1 and CDR2 sequences are SGHTA and FQGNSA. The CDR3 runs 11 residues. The V end was cut by 4 bases, the J end by 6 bases, with 7 bases between. The CDR3 bases are TGTGCCAGCAGCTCCGGGACCGAGCAGTACTTC. Translation gives CASSSGTEQYF.

The chain couples TRBV5-1 to TRBJ2-3; D ambiguous. This CDR3 region has 15 residues. In germline, CDR1 is SGHRS, CDR2 YFSETQ. Between the trimmed V and J ends, which lost 2 bases and 3 bases, there was a span of 13 bases. The CDR3 DNA follows: TGCGCCAGCAGCTTCAAGGGTGAGCGAACAGATACGCAGTATTTT. It is translated as CASSFKGERTDTQYF.